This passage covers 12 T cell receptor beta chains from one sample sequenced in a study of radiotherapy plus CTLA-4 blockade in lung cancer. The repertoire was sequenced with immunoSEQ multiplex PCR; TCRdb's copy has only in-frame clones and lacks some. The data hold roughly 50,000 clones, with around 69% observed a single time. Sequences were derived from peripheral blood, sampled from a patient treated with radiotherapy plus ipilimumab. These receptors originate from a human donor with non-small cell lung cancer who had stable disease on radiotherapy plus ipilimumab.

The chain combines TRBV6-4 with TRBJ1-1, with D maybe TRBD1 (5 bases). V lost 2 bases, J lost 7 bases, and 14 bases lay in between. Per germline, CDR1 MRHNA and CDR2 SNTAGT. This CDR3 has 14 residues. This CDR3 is CASSDVAGGFEAFF. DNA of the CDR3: TGTGCCAGCAGTGACGTTGCGGGGGGTTTTGAAGCTTTCTTT.

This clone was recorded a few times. The CDR3, as DNA: TGTGCCAGCCGAGAGGGCGGCAGCAATCAGCCCCAGCATTTT. It translates to CASREGGSNQPQHF. The rearrangement links TRBV6-1 to TRBJ1-5; unclear D gene. With 8 bases removed from V and 1 base from J, the gap between germline ends came to 12 bases. There are 14 residues in the CDR3. Germline V lookup: CDR1 MNHNS, CDR2 SASEGT.

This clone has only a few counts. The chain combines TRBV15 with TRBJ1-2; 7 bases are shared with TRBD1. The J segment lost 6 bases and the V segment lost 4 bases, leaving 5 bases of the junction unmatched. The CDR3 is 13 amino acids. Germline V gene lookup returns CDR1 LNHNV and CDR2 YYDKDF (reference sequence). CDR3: CATSTDREDGYTF. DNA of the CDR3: TGTGCCACCAGCACAGACAGGGAGGATGGCTACACCTTC.

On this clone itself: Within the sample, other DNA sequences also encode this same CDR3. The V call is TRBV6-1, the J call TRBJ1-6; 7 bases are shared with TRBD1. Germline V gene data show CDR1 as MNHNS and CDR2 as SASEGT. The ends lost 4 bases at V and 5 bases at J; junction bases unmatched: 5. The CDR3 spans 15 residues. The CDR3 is CASSVTGANNSPLHF. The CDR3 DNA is TGTGCCAGCAGTGTCACAGGGGCCAATAATTCACCCCTCCACTTT.

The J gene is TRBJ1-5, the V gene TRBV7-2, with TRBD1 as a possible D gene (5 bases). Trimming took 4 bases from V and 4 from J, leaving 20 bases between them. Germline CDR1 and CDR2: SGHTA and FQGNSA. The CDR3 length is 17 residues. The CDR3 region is CASSSSRTPGPNQPQHF. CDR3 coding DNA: TGTGCCAGCAGCTCCTCTCGAACACCGGGGCCTAATCAGCCCCAGCATTTT.

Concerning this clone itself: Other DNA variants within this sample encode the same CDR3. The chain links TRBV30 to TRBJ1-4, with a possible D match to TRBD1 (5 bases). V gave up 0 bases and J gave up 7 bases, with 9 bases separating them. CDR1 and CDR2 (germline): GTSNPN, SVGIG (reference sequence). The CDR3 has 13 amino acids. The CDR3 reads CAWSVLGGEKLFF. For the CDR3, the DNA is TGTGCCTGGAGTGTACTCGGGGGTGAAAAACTGTTTTTT. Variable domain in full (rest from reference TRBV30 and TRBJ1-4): SQTIHQWPATLVQPVGSPLSLECTVEGTSNPNLYWYRQAAGRGLQLLFYSVGIGQISSEVPQNLSASRPQDRQFILSSKKLLLSDSGFYLCAWSVLGGEKLFFGSGTQLSVL.

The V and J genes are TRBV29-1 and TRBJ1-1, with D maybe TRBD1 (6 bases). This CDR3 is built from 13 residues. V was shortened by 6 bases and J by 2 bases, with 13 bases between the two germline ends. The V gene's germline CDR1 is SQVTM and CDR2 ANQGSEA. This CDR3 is CSVLTGINTEAFF. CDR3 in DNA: TGCAGCGTCCTTACAGGGATCAACACTGAAGCTTTCTTT. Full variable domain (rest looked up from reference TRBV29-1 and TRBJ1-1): SAVISQKPSRDICQRGTSLTIQCQVDSQVTMMFWYRQQPGQSLTLIATANQGSEATYESGFVIDKFPISRPNLTFSTLTVSNMSPEDSSIYLCSVLTGINTEAFFGQGTRLTVV.

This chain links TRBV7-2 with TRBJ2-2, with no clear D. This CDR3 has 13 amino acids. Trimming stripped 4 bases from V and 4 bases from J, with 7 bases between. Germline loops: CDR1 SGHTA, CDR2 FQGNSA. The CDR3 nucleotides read TGTGCCAGCAGCTCGGACGGCACCGGGGAGCTGTTTTTT. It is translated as CASSSDGTGELFF.

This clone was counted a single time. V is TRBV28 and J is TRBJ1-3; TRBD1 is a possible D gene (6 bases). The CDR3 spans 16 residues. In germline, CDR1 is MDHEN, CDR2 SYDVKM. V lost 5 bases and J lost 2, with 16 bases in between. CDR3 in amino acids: CASSTDPYRAGNTIYF. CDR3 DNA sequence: TGTGCCAGCAGTACCGATCCATACAGGGCTGGAAACACCATATATTTT.

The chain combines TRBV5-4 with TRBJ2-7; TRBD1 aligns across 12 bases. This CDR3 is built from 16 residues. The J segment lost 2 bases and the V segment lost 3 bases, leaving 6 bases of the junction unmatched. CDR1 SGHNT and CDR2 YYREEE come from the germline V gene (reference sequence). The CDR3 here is CASSSVGDRGPYEQYV. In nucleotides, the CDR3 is TGTGCCAGCAGCTCGGTAGGGGACAGGGGGCCCTACGAGCAGTACGTC.

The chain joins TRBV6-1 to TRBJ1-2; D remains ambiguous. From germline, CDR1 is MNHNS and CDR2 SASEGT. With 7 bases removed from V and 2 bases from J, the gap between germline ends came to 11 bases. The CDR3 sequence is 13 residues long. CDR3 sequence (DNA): TGTGCCAGCACCCTCGGGTCGAACTATGGCTACACCTTC. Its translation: CASTLGSNYGYTF.

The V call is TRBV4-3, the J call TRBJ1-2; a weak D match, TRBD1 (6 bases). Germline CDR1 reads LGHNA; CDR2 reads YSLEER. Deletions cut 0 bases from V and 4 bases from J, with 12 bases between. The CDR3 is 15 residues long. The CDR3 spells CASSQDYREGYGYTF. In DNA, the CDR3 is TGCGCCAGCAGCCAAGATTACAGGGAAGGCTATGGCTACACCTTC.